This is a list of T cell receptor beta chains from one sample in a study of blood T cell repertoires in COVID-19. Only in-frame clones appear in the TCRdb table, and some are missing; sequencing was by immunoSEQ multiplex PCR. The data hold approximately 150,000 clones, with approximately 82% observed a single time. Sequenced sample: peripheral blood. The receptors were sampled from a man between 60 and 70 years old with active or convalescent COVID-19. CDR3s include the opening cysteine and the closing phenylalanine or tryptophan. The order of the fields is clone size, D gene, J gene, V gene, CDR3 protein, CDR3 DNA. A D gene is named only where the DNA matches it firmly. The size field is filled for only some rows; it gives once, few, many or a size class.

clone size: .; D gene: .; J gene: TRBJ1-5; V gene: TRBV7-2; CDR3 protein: CASSRDNQPQHF; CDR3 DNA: TGTGCCAGCAGCCGGGATAATCAGCCCCAGCATTTT
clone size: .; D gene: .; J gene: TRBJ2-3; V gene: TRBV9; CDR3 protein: CASSLGKTSTDTQYF; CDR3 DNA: TGTGCCAGCAGCCTCGGAAAGACAAGCACAGATACGCAGTATTTT
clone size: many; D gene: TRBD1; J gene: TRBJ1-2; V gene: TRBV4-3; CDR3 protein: CASSQEVGPGGFYGYTF; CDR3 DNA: TGCGCCAGCAGCCAAGAAGTGGGGCCAGGGGGCTTCTATGGCTACACCTTC
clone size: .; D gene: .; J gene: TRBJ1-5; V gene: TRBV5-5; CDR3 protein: CASSLNYGNQPQHF; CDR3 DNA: TGTGCCAGCAGCTTGAACTACGGTAATCAGCCCCAGCATTTT
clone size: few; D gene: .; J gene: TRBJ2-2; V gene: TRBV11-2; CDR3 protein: CASSFANTGELFF; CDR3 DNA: TGTGCCAGCAGCTTCGCGAACACCGGGGAGCTGTTTTTT
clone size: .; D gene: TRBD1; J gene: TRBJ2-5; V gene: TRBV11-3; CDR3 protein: CASSGQGGQETQYF; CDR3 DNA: TGTGCCAGCAGTGGACAGGGTGGGCAAGAGACCCAGTACTTC
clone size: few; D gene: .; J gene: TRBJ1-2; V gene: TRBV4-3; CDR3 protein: CASSQLAGASFAYGYTF; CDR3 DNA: TGCGCCAGCAGCCAGTTAGCGGGGGCTTCCTTTGCCTATGGCTACACCTTC
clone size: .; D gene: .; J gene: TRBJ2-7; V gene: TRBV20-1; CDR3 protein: CSASGVSGSYEQYF; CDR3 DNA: TGCAGTGCTAGTGGTGTGTCAGGCTCCTACGAGCAGTACTTC
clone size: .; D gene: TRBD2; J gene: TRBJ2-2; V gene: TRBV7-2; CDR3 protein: CASSKTSSGGELFF; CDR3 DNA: TGTGCCAGCAGCAAGACTAGCTCGGGCGGGGAGCTGTTTTTT
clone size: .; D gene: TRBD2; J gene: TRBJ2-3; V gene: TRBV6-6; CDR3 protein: CASSQKRTSGNSWTQYF; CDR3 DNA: TGTGCCAGCAGTCAAAAAAGGACTAGCGGGAATTCATGGACGCAGTATTTT
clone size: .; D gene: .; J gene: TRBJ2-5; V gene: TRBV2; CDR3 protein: CATALGRGPETQYF; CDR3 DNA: TGTGCCACCGCGCTGGGCCGAGGGCCGGAGACCCAGTACTTC
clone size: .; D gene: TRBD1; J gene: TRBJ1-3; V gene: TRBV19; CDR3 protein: CASRQTGTGNTIYF; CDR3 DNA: TGTGCCAGTAGACAGACAGGGACAGGAAACACCATATATTTT
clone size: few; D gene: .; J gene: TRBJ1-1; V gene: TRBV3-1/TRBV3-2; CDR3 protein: CASSYGSQMNTEAFF; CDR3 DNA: TGTGCCAGCAGCTACGGTAGCCAAATGAACACTGAAGCTTTCTTT